This TCR beta chain appears in the sequencing data of a study of control samples from healthy donors and cancer patients. Generated by immunoSEQ multiplex PCR, the TCRdb table keeps only in-frame clones and is missing some. The table records roughly 130,000 clones, nearly 90% of them present only once. CDR3 size: 15 residues. Trimming pared 5 bases from V and 4 bases from J, leaving 17 bases between. Germline V CDR1 and CDR2: MDHEN, SYDVKM. The sample was blood. The V gene is TRBV28, the J gene TRBJ1-2; D perhaps matches TRBD1 (5 bases). The sequence was obtained from a man between 50 and 59 years old in good health. As DNA, the CDR3 is TGTGCCAGCAGTGGAGCTGGGGGGACGGCCTATGGCTACACCTTC. This encodes CASSGAGGTAYGYTF.